What follows are 8 T cell receptor beta chains derived from one specimen sequenced in a study of cytomegalovirus exposure and HLA in healthy donors. The PCR contained 60 Vbeta and 13 Jbeta primers. Here immunoSEQ multiplex PCR was the method, and the copy in TCRdb shows in-frame clones only, minus some. The profile covers 65,000 to 95,000 clones, with roughly 70% appearing a single time and around 12% taken by the ten largest. The sample comprised PBMCs. The receptors come from a man between 70 and 80 years old in good health and CMV-seronegative.

The CDR3 reads CASSIQDSYGYTF. DNA for the CDR3: TGTGCCAGTAGTATACAGGACAGTTACGGCTACACCTTC. This chain joins TRBV19 and TRBJ1-2; perhaps TRBD1 as D (6 bases). V lost 2 bases, J lost 8 bases, and 12 bases lay in between. Germline assignment: CDR1 LNHDA and CDR2 SQIVND (reference sequence). CDR3 length equals 13 residues.

The CDR3 here is CASSASGGNQPQHF. The CDR3 bases are TGTGCCAGCAGCGCATCGGGGGGGAATCAGCCCCAGCATTTT. The chain is built from TRBV9 and TRBJ1-5, with D possibly TRBD1 on 5 matching bases. The CDR3 loop spans 14 amino acids. V gave up 3 bases and J gave up 4 bases, with 11 bases separating them. Germline-derived CDR1 and CDR2 are SGDLS and YYNGEE.

The rearrangement uses TRBV10-3 and TRBJ2-1; 7 bases fit TRBD2. J was trimmed by 2 bases and V by 6 bases; bases with no gene match: 1. The CDR3 is 13 residues long. Germline CDR1 is ENHRY and CDR2 is SYGVKD. CDR3 bases: TGTGCCATCAGGAGCGGGACCTACAATGAGCAGTTCTTC. This translates into CAIRSGTYNEQFF.

This clone has only one observation. The CDR3 spells CTSSQDQTSPLRAGELFF. The DNA of the CDR3 is TGCACCAGCAGCCAGGATCAGACTAGCCCGTTGAGGGCCGGGGAGCTGTTTTTT. V gene TRBV1 combines with J gene TRBJ2-2; the listed D gene, TRBD2, was not tested against the DNA. TRBV1 is shown as a pseudogene. This CDR3 spans 18 amino acids.

The chain uses TRBV30 and TRBJ2-7, with D tentatively TRBD2 (5 bases). From germline, CDR1 is GTSNPN and CDR2 SVGIG (reference sequence). V was shortened by 1 base and J by 12 bases, with 25 bases between the two germline ends. The CDR3 spans 15 residues. CDR3 residues: CAWSAKRTAAAAGYF. CDR3 DNA: TGTGCCTGGAGTGCCAAGAGGACCGCCGCGGCGGCGGGGTACTTC.

This clone was seen more than once but under ten times. The chain recombines TRBV2 with TRBJ1-1; possible D gene TRBD1, 5 bases. The ends were cut back, 5 bases at V and 0 bases at J, with 13 bases in the middle. CDR1 is SNHLY and CDR2 is FYNNEI in the germline V gene. This CDR3 contains 15 residues. In nucleotides, the CDR3 is TGTGCCAGCAGTCGCGACAGAAATCTGAACACTGAAGCTTTCTTT. Protein: CASSRDRNLNTEAFF.

J is TRBJ1-5 and V is TRBV7-2; tentatively, D is TRBD1 (5 bases). This CDR3 has 14 amino acids. From germline, CDR1 is SGHTA and CDR2 FQGNSA. V shed 4 bases and J shed 4 bases, with 11 bases lying between them. The CDR3 loop is CASSSQGQNQPQHF. The CDR3 nucleotides are TGTGCCAGCAGCTCTCAAGGACAAAATCAGCCCCAGCATTTT. Supplemented by reference TRBV7-2 and TRBJ1-5, the full variable domain reads GAGVSQSPSNKVTEKGKDVELRCDPISGHTALYWYRQSLGQGLEFLIYFQGNSAPDKSGLPSDRFSAERTGGSVSTLTIQRTQQEDSAVYLCASSSQGQNQPQHFGDGTRLSIL.

V is TRBV7-2 and J is TRBJ2-3; tentative D call: TRBD1 (5 bases). This CDR3 region has 13 residues. V shed 5 bases and J shed 6 bases, with 12 bases lying between them. Germline V gene sequence: CDR1 SGHTA, CDR2 FQGNSA. The CDR3 DNA follows: TGTGCCAGCAGCCACACGAAGGGGGATACGCAGTATTTT. Protein sequence: CASSHTKGDTQYF.